Listed here are 3 T cell receptor beta chains from one sample, sequenced in a study of early T cells in non-severe SARS-CoV-2 infection. TCRdb recomputed calls from the 5' RACE reads with MiXCR, one row per CDR3 protein. In the table there are 45,000 to 50,000 distinct CDR3 sequences, under 7.5% of which are singletons. The starting material was whole blood, obtained at baseline. All receptors derive from an adult who was a healthcare worker with PCR-confirmed SARS-CoV-2 infection or an uninfected control (not recorded which).

The chain links TRBV20-1 to TRBJ2-7; TRBD2 matches at 9 bases. Germline V lookup: CDR1 DFQATT, CDR2 SNEGSKA (reference sequence). The J segment lost 5 bases and the V segment lost 5 bases, leaving 7 bases of the junction unmatched. This CDR3 is built from 13 residues. CDR3 DNA sequence: TGCAGTGCTCGCAGCGGGAGGAGCCACGAGCAGTACTTC. Translation gives CSARSGRSHEQYF.

This clonotype was observed a few times. This chain links TRBV27 with TRBJ1-5, with 7 bases lining up with TRBD1. The germline V gene encodes CDR1 MNHEY and CDR2 SMNVEV (reference sequence). The CDR3 extends over 13 amino acids. Trimming took 6 bases from V and 6 from J; bases not matched to a gene: 5. The CDR3 DNA sequence: TGTGCCAGCAGAGACAGGGAGGCTCAGCCCCAGCATTTT. Protein sequence: CASRDREAQPQHF.

The chain has TRBV19 and TRBJ2-7, with 13 nucleotides matching TRBD2. V lost 9 bases and J lost 0; bases outside the gene matches: 5. Germline CDR1 LNHDA, CDR2 SQIVND (reference sequence). The CDR3 has 15 amino acids. CDR3 protein: CARGTSGVCSYEQYF. Written as DNA, the CDR3 is TGTGCCAGAGGGACTAGCGGGGTTTGCTCCTACGAGCAGTACTTC. Looking up the rest from reference TRBV19 and TRBJ2-7 gives the full variable domain: DGGITQSPKYLFRKEGQNVTLSCEQNLNHDAMYWYRQDPGQGLRLIYYSQIVNDFQKGDIAEGYSVSREKKESFPLTVTSAQKNPTAFYLCARGTSGVCSYEQYFGPGTRLTVT.